This passage covers 9 T cell receptor beta chains from one sample sequenced in a study of control samples from healthy donors and cancer patients. Assay used: immunoSEQ multiplex PCR; TCRdb lists only in-frame clones, some missing. Of roughly 98,000 clones listed, roughly 82% are singletons. The sequenced sample consisted of blood. The receptor source for this set is a woman between 55 and 75 years old in good health.

This chain uses TRBV19 with TRBJ1-2; D remains ambiguous. Germline-derived CDR1 and CDR2 are LNHDA and SQIVND (reference sequence). The V end lost 6 bases, the J end lost 7 bases, and 12 bases lay between the germline ends. The CDR3 totals 12 residues. In DNA form, the CDR3 reads TGTGCCAGTAGCCCAAATGGTGGTGGCTACACCTTC. It translates to CASSPNGGGYTF.

V and J are TRBV19 and TRBJ1-6; 9 nucleotides agree with TRBD1. Germline trimming cut 5 bases from V and 10 bases from J; bases unmatched to any gene: 15. The CDR3 runs 17 residues. Germline V gene data show CDR1 as LNHDA and CDR2 as SQIVND (reference sequence). CDR3 in amino acids: CASSDPHSLTGGSPLHF. The CDR3 DNA sequence: TGTGCCAGTAGTGACCCCCATTCTTTGACAGGGGGATCACCCCTCCACTTT.

This clone was counted a few times. The V gene is TRBV3-1 (or the pseudogene TRBV3-2), the J gene TRBJ1-5; TRBD1 matches 9 bases. Germline CDR1 reads LGHDT; CDR2 reads YNNKEL (reference sequence). The V segment lost 4 bases and the J segment 4 bases; nucleotides outside the gene matches: 2. The CDR3 contains 14 residues. The CDR3 sequence is CASSPTGGNQPQHF. CDR3 bases: TGTGCCAGCAGCCCGACAGGGGGGAATCAGCCCCAGCATTTT.

This chain links TRBV5-1 with TRBJ1-1; D may be TRBD1 (6 bases). The V end lost 3 bases, the J end lost 4 bases, and 13 bases lay between the germline ends. Per germline, CDR1 SGHRS and CDR2 YFSETQ. This CDR3 is 14 amino acids long. This CDR3 reads CASSSTGLATEAFF. CDR3 DNA sequence: TGCGCCAGCAGCTCCACAGGGTTAGCCACTGAAGCTTTCTTT.

The chain uses TRBV2 and TRBJ1-2, with D possibly being TRBD1 (5 bases). V gave up 2 bases and J gave up 5 bases, with 12 bases separating them. CDR1 and CDR2 (germline): SNHLY, FYNNEI. The length of the CDR3 is 14 residues. CDR3 nucleotide sequence: TGTGCCAGCAGTGAATCGGGGGGAGCGTATGGCTACACCTTC. It codes for CASSESGGAYGYTF. Full variable domain (outside the CDR3, taken from reference TRBV2 and TRBJ1-2): EPEVTQTPSHQVTQMGQEVILRCVPISNHLYFYWYRQILGQKVEFLVSFYNNEISEKSEIFDDQFSVERPDGSNFTLKIRSTKLEDSAMYFCASSESGGAYGYTFGSGTRLTVV.

This chain links TRBV3-1 (or the pseudogene TRBV3-2) with TRBJ1-5; D is unresolved. Trimming removed 1 base from V and 2 bases from J, with 12 bases in between. Germline-derived CDR1 and CDR2 are LGHDT and YNNKEL (reference sequence). The CDR3 is made up of 16 amino acids. CDR3 in amino acids: CASSQGAPGGNQPQHF. In nucleotides, the CDR3 is TGTGCCAGCAGCCAAGGGGCACCCGGAGGCAATCAGCCCCAGCATTTT.

This sequence joins TRBV10-3 and TRBJ2-5; D perhaps matches TRBD2 (6 bases). Germline V lookup: CDR1 ENHRY, CDR2 SYGVKD. The CDR3 spans 15 residues. The ends were cut back, 6 bases at V and 5 bases at J, with 19 bases in the middle. The CDR3 DNA reads as TGTGCCATCAGACAGACCGGGACTTCGGGGGAGACCCAGTACTTC. This sequence encodes CAIRQTGTSGETQYF.

The chain combines TRBV3-1 (or the pseudogene TRBV3-2) with TRBJ1-3, with 8 bases matching TRBD1. V dropped 3 bases and J dropped 7; count of bases not matched to a gene: 5. The CDR3 covers 14 residues. Germline values: CDR1 LGHDT, CDR2 YNNKEL (reference sequence). CDR3 amino acids: CASSHQGAWNTIYF. CDR3 nucleotide sequence: TGTGCCAGCAGCCATCAGGGGGCATGGAACACCATATATTTT.

This chain connects TRBV7-9 to TRBJ2-7, with TRBD1 matching 7 bases. Germline values: CDR1 SEHNR, CDR2 FQNEAQ (reference sequence). V lost 4 bases and J lost 6; bases outside the gene matches: 6. This CDR3 region has 13 residues. CDR3 loop: CASSSQGVGEQYF. Written as DNA, the CDR3 is TGTGCCAGCAGCTCGCAGGGGGTCGGCGAGCAGTACTTC. Supplemented by reference TRBV7-9 and TRBJ2-7, the full variable domain reads DTGVSQNPRHKITKRGQNVTFRCDPISEHNRLYWYRQTLGQGPEFLTYFQNEAQLEKSRLLSDRFSAERPKGSFSTLEIQRTEQGDSAMYLCASSSQGVGEQYFGPGTRLTVT.